The 22 T cell receptor beta chains below all came from one sample that was sequenced in a study of cytomegalovirus exposure and HLA in healthy donors. The PCR had 60 Vbeta and 13 Jbeta primers. The data were produced by immunoSEQ multiplex PCR, yet TCRdb's version contains in-frame clones alone and is incomplete. The sample lists approximately 200,000 clones, roughly 72% occurring once. Sequenced sample: PBMCs. These receptors came from a man aged 30 to 45 in good health and CMV-seronegative.

In this sample, this clone turned up a few times. At the DNA level, this CDR3 is encoded by other sequences in the same sample as well. This chain links TRBV27 with TRBJ2-5, with 10 bases that match TRBD2. Germline-derived CDR1 and CDR2 are MNHEY and SMNVEV (reference sequence). The length of the CDR3 is 13 residues. After removal of 7 bases from V and 4 bases from J, the junction contained 3 bases not matched to a gene. The CDR3, as DNA: TGTGCCAGCACTAGCGGGAGTAGAGAGACCCAGTACTTC. Translation gives CASTSGSRETQYF.

The chain combines TRBV9 with TRBJ2-5; D gene ambiguous. The CDR3 length is 15 residues. V lost 0 bases, J lost 2 bases, and 11 bases lay in between. Germline lookup yields CDR1 SGDLS and CDR2 YYNGEE. Here the CDR3 DNA reads TGTGCCAGCAGCGTAGCGGCTAGAGGACAAGAGACCCAGTACTTC. It encodes CASSVAARGQETQYF.

V usage is TRBV7-6 and J usage is TRBJ2-2, with TRBD1 identical over 8 bases. The CDR3 extends over 18 amino acids. CDR1 is SGHVS, CDR2 FNYEAQ, per germline. With 0 bases clipped from V and 6 bases from J, the junction kept 12 bases outside the gene matches. CDR3 DNA sequence: TGTGCCAGCAGCTTAGCAGGTTTGGGACAGGTCCTTCCCGGGGAGCTGTTTTTT. This sequence encodes CASSLAGLGQVLPGELFF.

V gene TRBV28 combines with J gene TRBJ2-1; weak D call: TRBD2 (6 bases). Germline lookup yields CDR1 MDHEN and CDR2 SYDVKM. Between the trimmed V and J ends, which lost 6 bases and 5 bases, there was a span of 11 bases. This CDR3 is built from 13 residues. The CDR3, as DNA: TGTGCCAGCAGATTCGGCGGGGACAATGAGCAGTTCTTC. Amino acid sequence: CASRFGGDNEQFF.

The rearrangement links TRBV11-3 to TRBJ2-1; 12 bases map to TRBD2. This CDR3 is built from 14 residues. Germline loops: CDR1 SGHNT, CDR2 YENEEA. The V gene end was trimmed by 5 bases and the J gene end by 10 bases; junction bases not matched to a gene: 6. Written as DNA, the CDR3 is TGTGCCAGCAGCCCAACAGGACTAGCGGGAGAGCAGTTCTTC. The encoded protein is CASSPTGLAGEQFF.

This sequence joins TRBV4-1 and TRBJ2-5; 10 bases match TRBD2. Per germline, CDR1 MGHRA and CDR2 YSYEKL. The CDR3 length is 18 residues. J gave up 2 bases and V 0 bases, and 9 bases lay outside the gene matches. The CDR3 DNA is TGCGCCAGCAGCCAAGATGGCAGCGGGAGGGCCAGGCAAGAGACCCAGTACTTC. Translation: CASSQDGSGRARQETQYF.

The gene calls are TRBV5-6 and TRBJ2-7, with TRBD1 matching 10 bases. CDR3 length: 15 amino acids. Trimming took 4 bases from V and 0 from J; bases not matched to a gene: 4. Germline V lookup: CDR1 SGHDT, CDR2 YYEEEE. The CDR3 DNA is TGTGCCAGCAGCGCCGGGACAGGGGCCTCCTACGAGCAGTACTTC. Translated, it gives CASSAGTGASYEQYF.

This rearrangement joins TRBV6-1 to TRBJ2-1; D might be TRBD1 (6 bases). The CDR3 sequence is 14 residues long. Trimming left V 6 bases short and J 9 bases short, with 18 bases between. Germline CDR1 is MNHNS and CDR2 is SASEGT. CDR3 sequence: CASRTGTTLGEQFF. The CDR3 coding sequence is TGTGCCAGCAGGACCGGGACAACCCTTGGTGAGCAGTTCTTC.

V usage is TRBV10-3 and J usage is TRBJ2-7; tentatively, D is TRBD1 (5 bases). The V gene lost 3 bases and the J gene lost 3 bases, with 9 bases spanning the gap. Germline V gives CDR1 ENHRY, CDR2 SYGVKD. The CDR3 extends over 13 amino acids. CDR3 loop: CAISERGYYEQYF. CDR3 DNA sequence: TGTGCCATCAGTGAAAGGGGTTACTACGAGCAGTACTTC.

In this sample, this clone turned up a few times. The chain is built from TRBV4-1 and TRBJ2-7; a possible D gene is TRBD1 (6 bases). V gave up 3 bases and J gave up 0 bases, with 18 bases separating them. CDR3 length: 17 residues. Germline V gene lookup returns CDR1 MGHRA and CDR2 YSYEKL. The CDR3 DNA sequence: TGCGCCAGCAGCCAGGGCCCCGGGACAAGCCGCTCCTACGAGCAGTACTTC. Encoded protein: CASSQGPGTSRSYEQYF.

V and J are TRBV5-1 and TRBJ2-3; TRBD1 is a possible D gene (7 bases). From germline, CDR1 is SGHRS and CDR2 YFSETQ. The CDR3 consists of 15 residues. Between the trimmed V and J ends, which lost 3 bases and 1 base, there was a span of 12 bases. CDR3 DNA: TGCGCCAGCAGCTCCGCCAGGGGGGGCACAGATACGCAGTATTTT. Protein: CASSSARGGTDTQYF. Complete variable domain (other parts from reference TRBV5-1 and TRBJ2-3): KAGVTQTPRYLIKTRGQQVTLSCSPISGHRSVSWYQQTPGQGLQFLFEYFSETQRNKGNFPGRFSGRQFSNSRSEMNVSTLELGDSALYLCASSSARGGTDTQYFGPGTRLTVL.

Points on this clone: At the DNA level, this CDR3 is encoded by other sequences in the same sample as well. The chain combines TRBV6-1 with TRBJ2-7; 11 nucleotides align to TRBD1. From germline, CDR1 is MNHNS and CDR2 SASEGT. CDR3 length: 15 residues. V shed 6 bases, J shed 9 bases, and the junction held 13 bases outside the gene matches. The CDR3, as DNA: TGTGCCAGCAGGGAGGACAGGGGGCGTGCTGGTTGGCAGTACTTC. Its translation is CASREDRGRAGWQYF.

The chain couples TRBV7-9 to TRBJ2-7; 7 nucleotides line up with TRBD2. The CDR3 is 13 residues long. V shed 4 bases and J 2 bases; nucleotides not matched to a gene: 2. CDR1 and CDR2 from the germline V gene are SEHNR and FQNEAQ (reference sequence). CDR3 sequence (DNA): TGTGCCAGCAGCTCGGGGAGGGCCTACGAGCAGTACTTC. Amino acids: CASSSGRAYEQYF.

V and J are TRBV9 and TRBJ1-4; TRBD1 aligns across 8 bases. Germline CDR1 and CDR2: SGDLS and YYNGEE. The V segment lost 3 bases and the J segment 1 base; nucleotides outside the gene matches: 2. The CDR3 is 15 residues long. The CDR3 DNA reads TGTGCCAGCAGCGCGACAGGGGTAACTAATGAAAAACTGTTTTTT. Translation gives CASSATGVTNEKLFF.

This rearrangement joins TRBV5-1 to TRBJ2-1, with 9 bases that match TRBD2. Germline CDR1 is SGHRS and CDR2 is YFSETQ. CDR3 length equals 15 residues. V shed 4 bases and J 1 base; nucleotides not matched to a gene: 3. The CDR3 DNA sequence: TGCGCCAGCAGCACAGCGGGAGGATCCTACAATGAGCAGTTCTTC. Encoded protein: CASSTAGGSYNEQFF.

This clone occurred a few times. The rearrangement joins TRBV27 to TRBJ1-1; 9 nucleotides align to TRBD1. V shed 5 bases and J 3 bases; nucleotides not matched to a gene: 4. The CDR3 spans 14 residues. The germline gives CDR1 MNHEY, CDR2 SMNVEV (reference sequence). The CDR3 DNA sequence: TGTGCCAGCAGTCTACAGGGGGCGCACACTGAAGCTTTCTTT. Amino acids: CASSLQGAHTEAFF.

The gene calls are TRBV7-6 and TRBJ1-1, with D unclear. Deletions cut 2 bases from V and 3 bases from J, with 10 bases between. This CDR3 comprises 14 residues. Germline V gene sequence: CDR1 SGHVS, CDR2 FNYEAQ. CDR3 bases: TGTGCCAGCAGCTTAACTTCTGCGGACACTGAAGCTTTCTTT. As protein: CASSLTSADTEAFF. The entire variable domain, with the rest obtained from reference TRBV7-6 and TRBJ1-1, is as follows: GAGVSQSPRYKVTKRGQDVALRCDPISGHVSLYWYRQALGQGPEFLTYFNYEAQQDKSGLPNDRFSAERPEGSISTLTIQRTEQRDSAMYRCASSLTSADTEAFFGQGTRLTVV.

The chain carries TRBV5-6 and TRBJ1-2, with 8 bases matching TRBD1. Trimming removed 3 bases from V and 6 bases from J; junction bases left unmatched: 7. CDR3 length: 14 amino acids. CDR1 and CDR2 (germline): SGHDT, YYEEEE. Here the CDR3 DNA reads TGTGCCAGCAGCTGGGGACAGGTTGCGAATGGCTACACCTTC. Its protein product is CASSWGQVANGYTF.

This sequence joins TRBV2 and TRBJ2-1, with D possibly matching TRBD2 (7 bases). The CDR3 loop spans 14 amino acids. CDR1 and CDR2 (germline): SNHLY, FYNNEI. V lost 11 bases and J 0 bases, leaving 14 bases between the germline ends. Written as DNA, the CDR3 is TGTGCCGGGGGCGGGGGACTCTCCTACAATGAGCAGTTCTTC. This codes for CAGGGGLSYNEQFF.

The chain recombines TRBV7-2 with TRBJ2-5; 11 bases match TRBD2. Looked up from germline, CDR1 is SGHTA and CDR2 is FQGNSA. The CDR3 extends over 16 amino acids. Losses at the gene ends were 5 bases for V and 2 bases for J; bases not matched to a gene: 7. The CDR3 loop is CASSVGTSGTQETQYF. CDR3 bases: TGTGCCAGCAGCGTAGGGACTAGCGGAACTCAAGAGACCCAGTACTTC.

The gene calls are TRBV6-5 and TRBJ1-2; D is possibly TRBD1 (6 bases). Germline V lookup: CDR1 MNHEY, CDR2 SVGAGI. V was shortened by 4 bases and J by 2 bases, with 14 bases between the two germline ends. The CDR3 loop spans 15 amino acids. The chain's CDR3 is CASSSRDILNYGYTF. The DNA of the CDR3 is TGTGCCAGCAGTTCCAGGGACATTTTGAACTATGGCTACACCTTC.

This clone was picked up many times. This chain connects TRBV7-3 to TRBJ2-1, with 7 bases lining up with TRBD1. The CDR3 extends over 15 amino acids. Germline values: CDR1 SGHTA, CDR2 FQGTGA. Germline trimming cut 5 bases from V and 9 bases from J; bases unmatched to any gene: 13. The CDR3: CASSPVKGARSEQFF. The CDR3 region has the DNA TGTGCCAGCAGCCCGGTGAAGGGGGCGAGAAGTGAGCAGTTCTTC.